A single sample gave rise to the 17 T cell receptor beta chains below, sequenced in a study of T cell responses to AZD1222 COVID-19 vaccine. TCRdb's table, derived via immunoSEQ multiplex PCR, lists solely in-frame clones and lacks some. The table records 130,000 to 150,000 clones, around 90% of them present only once. This specimen was peripheral blood, taken on day 0 of AZD1222 vaccination. These receptors all stem from an adult in good health.

The genes are TRBV6-5 and TRBJ2-1; unclear D gene. CDR1 and CDR2 (germline): MNHEY, SVGAGI. CDR3 length: 15 residues. V lost 6 bases and J 4 bases, leaving 16 bases between the germline ends. The CDR3 sequence is CASSYSLSAYNEQFF. CDR3 DNA sequence: TGTGCCAGCAGCTATTCACTCTCCGCGTACAATGAGCAGTTCTTC.

This chain uses TRBV5-1 with TRBJ2-5; 8 bases map to TRBD2. With 2 bases clipped from V and 3 bases from J, the junction kept 6 bases outside the gene matches. Per the germline V gene, CDR1 is SGHRS and CDR2 is YFSETQ. The CDR3 totals 15 residues. CDR3 region: CASSLGGRSEETQYF. The DNA for the CDR3 is TGCGCCAGCAGCTTAGGCGGGAGGTCCGAAGAGACCCAGTACTTC.

The chain's CDR3 is CASGSGTGNYGYTF. In DNA, the CDR3 is TGTGCTAGTGGTTCAGGGACAGGGAACTATGGCTACACCTTC. This chain connects TRBV12-5 to TRBJ1-2; TRBD1 matches 9 bases. This CDR3 has 14 residues. Germline V gives CDR1 LGHNT, CDR2 FRNRAP. The J segment lost 2 bases and the V segment lost 4 bases, leaving 2 bases of the junction unmatched.

The J gene is TRBJ1-2, the V gene TRBV5-1; D possibly corresponds to TRBD1 (5 bases). V shed 5 bases and J shed 1 base, with 18 bases lying between them. Per germline, CDR1 SGHRS and CDR2 YFSETQ. The CDR3 covers 16 residues. This chain's CDR3 is CASRPDPGLRNYGYTF. The CDR3 region has the DNA TGCGCCAGCAGGCCTGACCCGGGACTACGTAACTATGGCTACACCTTC.

J is TRBJ2-2 and V is TRBV4-2; TRBD2 might be the D (6 bases). The CDR3 length is 18 residues. Germline V lookup: CDR1 LGHNA, CDR2 YNFKEQ. The V end lost 0 bases, the J end lost 2 bases, and 16 bases lay between the germline ends. CDR3 sequence reads: CASSQDRNRGLNTGELFF. Written as DNA, the CDR3 is TGTGCCAGCAGCCAAGATAGGAATAGGGGACTTAACACCGGGGAGCTGTTTTTT.

The chain uses TRBV5-6 and TRBJ2-1; TRBD2 aligns across 11 bases. Germline CDR1 and CDR2: SGHDT and YYEEEE. V trimming: 2 bases; J trimming: 2 bases; junction bases outside the gene matches: 0. This CDR3 has 15 residues. The CDR3 spells CASSFSGRAYNEQFF. The CDR3 region has the DNA TGTGCCAGCAGCTTTAGCGGGAGGGCCTACAATGAGCAGTTCTTC. The full variable domain, with the rest looked up from reference TRBV5-6 and TRBJ2-1, is DAGVTQSPTHLIKTRGQQVTLRCSPKSGHDTVSWYQQALGQGPQFIFQYYEEEERQRGNFPDRFSGHQFPNYSSELNVNALLLGDSALYLCASSFSGRAYNEQFFGPGTRLTVL.

J is TRBJ1-4 and V is TRBV2; 8 nucleotides align to TRBD1. Trimming took 6 bases from V and 11 from J; bases not matched to a gene: 5. Germline assignment: CDR1 SNHLY and CDR2 FYNNEI. This CDR3 spans 12 amino acids. The CDR3 nucleotides read TGTGCCAGCAGGGACAGGGCTGGCAAACTGTTTTTT. It yields the protein CASRDRAGKLFF.

This chain uses TRBV4-2 with TRBJ1-2, with unresolved D. There are 15 residues in the CDR3. V gave up 1 base and J gave up 3 bases, with 12 bases separating them. Germline CDR1 is LGHNA and CDR2 is YNFKEQ. This chain's CDR3 is CASSQVLDGDYGYTF. CDR3 DNA: TGTGCCAGCAGCCAAGTTCTGGACGGAGACTATGGCTACACCTTC.

This chain joins TRBV30 and TRBJ2-1; D is undetermined. Germline-derived CDR1 and CDR2 are GTSNPN and SVGIG (reference sequence). The length of the CDR3 is 13 residues. V lost 0 bases and J lost 5, with 8 bases in between. CDR3 region: CAWSVGDDNEQFF. For the CDR3, the DNA is TGTGCCTGGAGTGTAGGAGACGACAATGAGCAGTTCTTC.

V gene TRBV5-5 combines with J gene TRBJ1-1; D is undetermined. Germline V CDR1 and CDR2: SGHKS, YYEKEE (reference sequence). This CDR3 is built from 13 residues. Trimming pared 4 bases from V and 4 bases from J, leaving 11 bases between. The CDR3 region is CASSLRIGTEAFF. In DNA form, the CDR3 reads TGTGCCAGCAGCCTCCGGATCGGCACTGAAGCTTTCTTT. The entire variable domain, with the rest obtained from reference TRBV5-5 and TRBJ1-1, is as follows: DAGVTQSPTHLIKTRGQQVTLRCSPISGHKSVSWYQQVLGQGPQFIFQYYEKEERGRGNFPDRFSARQFPNYSSELNVNALLLGDSALYLCASSLRIGTEAFFGQGTRLTVV.

The gene calls are TRBV2 and TRBJ2-2; 12 bases line up with TRBD2. The V segment lost 5 bases and the J segment 7 bases; nucleotides outside the gene matches: 8. Germline CDR1 SNHLY, CDR2 FYNNEI. This CDR3 region has 16 residues. The chain's CDR3 is CASSLLAGGGSGELFF. As DNA, the CDR3 is TGTGCCAGCAGTCTCCTAGCGGGAGGGGGAAGCGGGGAGCTGTTTTTT.

The rearrangement links TRBV7-9 to TRBJ2-2; D gene ambiguous. This CDR3 has 14 residues. Germline lookup yields CDR1 SEHNR and CDR2 FQNEAQ (reference sequence). V was cut by 5 bases and J by 7 bases, with 14 bases left in between. The CDR3 loop reads CASSQSVHGGELFF. The CDR3 DNA sequence: TGTGCCAGCAGCCAAAGCGTCCACGGCGGGGAGCTGTTTTTT.

This clone was seen just once. V usage is TRBV7-2 and J usage is TRBJ1-3; TRBD1 matches 9 bases. Germline assignment: CDR1 SGHTA and CDR2 FQGNSA. Unmatched junction bases numbered 5, after V lost 2 bases and J lost 3 bases. The CDR3 covers 16 residues. CDR3 amino acids: CASSLRQGGRGNTIYF. Here the CDR3 DNA reads TGTGCCAGCAGCTTACGACAGGGGGGTCGTGGAAACACCATATATTTT.

V and J are TRBV28 and TRBJ1-6; D gene unclear. CDR1 is MDHEN, CDR2 SYDVKM, per germline. This CDR3 comprises 16 residues. V lost 3 bases, J lost 6 bases, and 15 bases lay in between. The CDR3 region has the DNA TGTGCCAGCAGTTTTTGGGAGGGTAGTCGTAATTCACCCCTCCACTTT. Encoded protein: CASSFWEGSRNSPLHF.

This clone was seen a single time. The genes are TRBV15 and TRBJ2-6; D not certain. CDR3 size: 16 residues. Deletions cut 0 bases from V and 0 bases from J, with 6 bases between. Germline V gene data show CDR1 as LNHNV and CDR2 as YYDKDF (reference sequence). In DNA, the CDR3 is TGTGCCACCAGCAGAGATGCAGACTCTGGGGCCAACGTCCTGACTTTC. This sequence encodes CATSRDADSGANVLTF.

The gene calls are TRBV18 and TRBJ2-1, with 7 nucleotides matching TRBD2. Germline V gene sequence: CDR1 KGHSH, CDR2 LQKENI. The CDR3 is made up of 14 amino acids. V dropped 3 bases and J dropped 8; count of bases not matched to a gene: 7. CDR3 in DNA: TGTGCCAGCTCACCGAGTAGGCTAGCGGATGAGCAGTTCTTC. Its translation is CASSPSRLADEQFF.

This chain joins TRBV11-1 and TRBJ2-5; unclear D gene. The V end was cut by 3 bases, the J end by 5 bases, with 10 bases between. CDR1 and CDR2 from the germline V gene are SGHAT and FQDESV (reference sequence). The CDR3 spans 13 residues. CDR3 loop: CASSLGLEETQYF. CDR3 DNA sequence: TGTGCCAGCAGCTTGGGTTTGGAGGAGACCCAGTACTTC.